One sample yielded the 30 T cell receptor beta chains listed below, sequenced in a study of blood T cell repertoires in COVID-19 (TCRdb year 2020). Library creation used the immunoSEQ multiplex PCR assay. TCRdb mirrors the immuneACCESS table, restricted to in-frame sequences. Some clones are absent from its copies; in checked studies, under half trace to an unresolved V gene, and the reason for the others is unknown. This sample gives about 250,000 clones in total; 86% of them show up just once. 1.5% to 2% of the sample is in the top ten clones. The sequenced sample consisted of peripheral blood. These receptors all come from an older woman who had recovered from COVID-19.

This sequence joins TRBV5-1 and TRBJ1-4, with D tentatively TRBD1 (5 bases). The CDR3 is made up of 15 amino acids. V was clipped by 4 bases and J by 5 bases, with 15 bases between them. Germline CDR1 and CDR2: SGHRS and YFSETQ. The CDR3 sequence: CASSLQGSSNEKLFF. CDR3 DNA: TGCGCCAGCAGCCTCCAGGGATCTTCAAATGAAAAACTGTTTTTT.

The chain uses TRBV24-1 and TRBJ1-1, with 10 positions matching TRBD1. The CDR3 has 19 residues. Losses at the gene ends were 0 bases for V and 0 bases for J; bases not matched to a gene: 9. The germline V gene encodes CDR1 KGHDR and CDR2 SFDVKD. The CDR3, as DNA: TGTGCCACCAGTGATTTGCGGGGACAGGGGAGAAGGATGAACACTGAAGCTTTCTTT. It is translated as CATSDLRGQGRRMNTEAFF.

CDR3 loop: CASSQVATGGGYTF. As DNA, the CDR3 is TGCGCCAGCAGCCAAGTCGCTACGGGTGGGGGCTACACCTTC. This chain links TRBV4-3 with TRBJ1-2; D is undetermined. Germline loops: CDR1 LGHNA, CDR2 YSLEER. The CDR3 length is 14 residues. Trimming removed 1 base from V and 8 bases from J, with 14 bases in between.

The CDR3 DNA is TGTGCCAGCAGGACATCACGGGGGAACACCGGGGAGCTGTTTTTT. Translating it yields CASRTSRGNTGELFF. The chain employs TRBV6-5 and TRBJ2-2; a possible D gene is TRBD2 (5 bases). Per the germline V gene, CDR1 is MNHEY and CDR2 is SVGAGI. The V gene lost 6 bases and the J gene lost 1 base, with 12 bases spanning the gap. There are 15 residues in the CDR3.

This chain links TRBV7-2 with TRBJ2-2; 8 nucleotides align to TRBD1. This CDR3 has 18 amino acids. Unmatched junction bases numbered 9, after V lost 1 base and J lost 2 bases. Germline CDR1 reads SGHTA; CDR2 reads FQGNSA. The CDR3 DNA reads as TGTGCCAGCAGCTTAGATCTTGGCAGGGGGCCTAACACCGGGGAGCTGTTTTTT. Translation gives CASSLDLGRGPNTGELFF.

V is TRBV28 and J is TRBJ1-2; D unresolved. V lost 7 bases and J 4 bases, leaving 13 bases between the germline ends. CDR1 is MDHEN and CDR2 is SYDVKM in the germline V gene. CDR3 length: 13 residues. CDR3 sequence: CASMGLSRYGYTF. CDR3 nucleotide sequence: TGTGCCAGCATGGGCCTGTCTCGCTATGGCTACACCTTC.

This clone turned up a few times. The same CDR3 can be traced to other DNA sequences in this sample. The chain joins TRBV9 to TRBJ1-3; D perhaps matches TRBD1 (5 bases). V lost 2 bases and J 2 bases, leaving 11 bases between the germline ends. Germline lookup yields CDR1 SGDLS and CDR2 YYNGEE. CDR3 length equals 15 residues. Here the CDR3 reads CASSVGQGTGNTIYF. The CDR3 DNA reads as TGTGCCAGCAGCGTGGGCCAGGGCACTGGAAACACCATATATTTT.

The V call is TRBV19, the J call TRBJ2-7; 8 bases line up with TRBD1. CDR1 is LNHDA and CDR2 is SQIVND in the germline V gene (reference sequence). CDR3 length: 13 residues. The V segment lost 5 bases and the J segment 6 bases; nucleotides outside the gene matches: 6. As DNA, the CDR3 is TGTGCCAGTAGTGGACAGGGCGTGGGCGAGCAGTACTTC. Amino acid sequence: CASSGQGVGEQYF.

V and J are TRBV11-1 and TRBJ1-1, with D possibly being TRBD1 (6 bases). Germline V CDR1 and CDR2: SGHAT, FQDESV (reference sequence). Trimming took off 0 bases at V and 1 base at J, with 12 bases between the two ends. This CDR3 is built from 16 residues. CDR3 amino acids: CASSLARGAPNTEAFF. For the CDR3, the DNA is TGTGCCAGCAGCTTAGCGCGGGGGGCGCCGAACACTGAAGCTTTCTTT.

The chain couples TRBV29-1 to TRBJ2-7; the D is unclear. The V gene lost 3 bases and the J gene lost 9 bases, with 12 bases spanning the gap. Per the germline V gene, CDR1 is SQVTM and CDR2 is ANQGSEA. The length of the CDR3 is 11 residues. The CDR3 nucleotides are TGCAGCGTTGATCTTGGCCGAGGGCAGTACTTC. Its translation: CSVDLGRGQYF.

In this sample, this clone turned up once. In the same sample, other DNA sequences code for this CDR3. V is TRBV9 and J is TRBJ1-3; D remains unclear. The V gene's germline CDR1 is SGDLS and CDR2 YYNGEE. V shed 0 bases and J shed 1 base, with 5 bases lying between them. The CDR3 runs 14 residues. CDR3 region: CASSVAGSGNTIYF. The DNA of the CDR3 is TGTGCCAGCAGCGTAGCAGGATCTGGAAACACCATATATTTT.

Concerning this clone itself: This same CDR3 is encoded by further DNA sequences in the sample. The chain uses TRBV9 and TRBJ1-2, with D perhaps matching TRBD1 (5 bases). With 4 bases removed from V and 4 bases from J, the gap between germline ends came to 8 bases. Germline loops: CDR1 SGDLS, CDR2 YYNGEE. This CDR3 region has 12 residues. The CDR3 nucleotides are TGTGCCAGCAGCACGGGGGGCTATGGCTACACCTTC. Its protein is CASSTGGYGYTF. Full variable domain (missing parts from reference TRBV9 and TRBJ1-2): DSGVTQTPKHLITATGQRVTLRCSPRSGDLSVYWYQQSLDQGLQFLIQYYNGEERAKGNILERFSAQQFPDLHSELNLSSLELGDSALYFCASSTGGYGYTFGSGTRLTVV.

The rearrangement links TRBV18 to TRBJ1-2, with 9 bases that match TRBD1. Germline-derived CDR1 and CDR2 are KGHSH and LQKENI. The CDR3 consists of 15 residues. The junction had 12 bases not matched to a gene; V was cut back by 5 bases and J by 8 bases. The CDR3 loop reads CASSISGDRVNGYTF. The DNA of the CDR3 is TGTGCCAGCTCAATTTCCGGGGACAGGGTAAACGGCTACACCTTC.

The chain combines TRBV7-9 with TRBJ2-5, with a possible D match to TRBD1 (5 bases). Trimming left V 1 base short and J 3 bases short, with 9 bases between. The CDR3 contains 14 residues. Germline V gives CDR1 SEHNR, CDR2 FQNEAQ (reference sequence). DNA for the CDR3: TGTGCCAGCAGCTTAGTAAGCAGGGAAGAGACCCAGTACTTC. It yields the protein CASSLVSREETQYF.

V is TRBV19 and J is TRBJ2-7; TRBD1 agrees at 8 bases. The CDR3 has 14 amino acids. After removal of 3 bases from V and 5 bases from J, the junction contained 6 bases not matched to a gene. Germline V gene lookup returns CDR1 LNHDA and CDR2 SQIVND (reference sequence). CDR3 region: CASSMARGPHEQYF. The CDR3 DNA follows: TGTGCCAGTAGTATGGCCAGGGGGCCCCACGAGCAGTACTTC.

This clone appeared once. The chain couples TRBV5-4 to TRBJ2-3, with TRBD2 as a possible D gene (6 bases). The CDR3 has 16 amino acids. Between the trimmed V and J ends, which lost 1 base and 2 bases, there was a span of 14 bases. Germline loops: CDR1 SGHNT, CDR2 YYREEE (reference sequence). The CDR3 DNA is TGTGCCAGCAGCTTGACGGGACTGAGACCCACAGATACGCAGTATTTT. Its protein product is CASSLTGLRPTDTQYF.

The V call is TRBV24-1, the J call TRBJ1-5; D gene unclear. The CDR3 has 14 residues. Germline CDR1 is KGHDR and CDR2 is SFDVKD. V shed 2 bases and J shed 6 bases, with 10 bases lying between them. For the CDR3, the DNA is TGTGCCACCAGTGATTCATGGCGGAGTCAGCCCCAGCATTTT. This sequence encodes CATSDSWRSQPQHF.

V gene TRBV19 combines with J gene TRBJ1-4, with 7 bases matching TRBD1. Unmatched junction bases numbered 5, after V lost 8 bases and J lost 5 bases. The germline CDR1 and CDR2 sequences are LNHDA and SQIVND (reference sequence). The CDR3 is 13 residues long. This CDR3 reads CASRDSLNEKLFF. The CDR3 bases are TGTGCCAGTCGGGACAGTTTGAATGAAAAACTGTTTTTT.

This clone was seen a single time. The gene calls are TRBV28 and TRBJ2-5; TRBD2 agrees at 10 bases. Germline V gene sequence: CDR1 MDHEN, CDR2 SYDVKM. With 6 bases clipped from V and 0 bases from J, the junction kept 7 bases outside the gene matches. CDR3 length equals 16 residues. CDR3 in DNA: TGTGCCAGCAGCCTAGCGACTAGCGGGTACCAAGAGACCCAGTACTTC. This encodes CASSLATSGYQETQYF. The complete variable domain, with remaining parts taken from reference TRBV28 and TRBJ2-5, reads DVKVTQSSRYLVKRTGEKVFLECVQDMDHENMFWYRQDPGLGLRLIYFSYDVKMKEKGDIPEGYSVSREKKERFSLILESASTNQTSMYLCASSLATSGYQETQYFGPGTRLLVL.

There are a few counts of this clone. The V gene is TRBV5-8, the J gene TRBJ2-3; D is possibly TRBD1 (5 bases). The germline V and J ends were trimmed by 4 bases and 1 base, with 13 bases remaining between them. Germline V CDR1 and CDR2: SGHTS, YDEGEE. This CDR3 is built from 15 residues. For the CDR3, the DNA is TGTGCCAGCAGCCAAGGGGCCGCGGGCACAGATACGCAGTATTTT. Translation gives CASSQGAAGTDTQYF.

The chain joins TRBV7-2 to TRBJ2-1; 11 bases map to TRBD2. V lost 3 bases to trimming and J lost 7 bases; unmatched junction nucleotides: 8. Per germline, CDR1 SGHTA and CDR2 FQGNSA. The CDR3 is 16 residues long. In DNA form, the CDR3 reads TGTGCCAGCAGCTTGTCTCTAGCGGGGGGTGGAAATGAGCAGTTCTTC. Translation gives CASSLSLAGGGNEQFF.

J is TRBJ1-2 and V is TRBV11-2; D unresolved. V shed 2 bases and J shed 8 bases, with 15 bases lying between them. The CDR3 contains 14 residues. Germline V gene data show CDR1 as SGHAT and CDR2 as FQNNGV. This CDR3 reads CASSLTVSIEGYTF. CDR3 bases: TGTGCCAGCAGCTTAACCGTATCCATAGAGGGCTACACCTTC.

This sequence joins TRBV23-1 and TRBJ1-5; D perhaps matches TRBD1 (5 bases). TRBV23-1 is classed as an ORF, of uncertain function. This CDR3 is 13 amino acids long. Trimming pared 6 bases from V and 3 bases from J, leaving 9 bases between. This CDR3 reads CASRQETNQPQHF. For the CDR3, the DNA is TGCGCCAGCAGACAGGAAACCAATCAGCCCCAGCATTTT.

This clone was detected only a few times. The chain is built from TRBV5-4 and TRBJ1-4; the D is unclear. CDR1 is SGHNT, CDR2 YYREEE, per germline (reference sequence). Trimming cost V 4 bases and J 0 bases, with 10 bases left between them. The CDR3 length is 15 residues. The CDR3 region is CASSEGGSTNEKLFF. The CDR3 coding sequence is TGTGCCAGCAGCGAAGGAGGCTCAACTAATGAAAAACTGTTTTTT.

The chain employs TRBV5-1 and TRBJ2-5; possibly TRBD1 for D (6 bases). V was pared by 6 bases and J by 5 bases, with 17 bases between. Germline-derived CDR1 and CDR2 are SGHRS and YFSETQ. The CDR3 has 14 residues. CDR3: CASTEQGIGETQYF. The DNA for the CDR3 is TGCGCCAGCACTGAGCAGGGGATCGGGGAGACCCAGTACTTC. The full variable domain, with the rest looked up from reference TRBV5-1 and TRBJ2-5, is KAGVTQTPRYLIKTRGQQVTLSCSPISGHRSVSWYQQTPGQGLQFLFEYFSETQRNKGNFPGRFSGRQFSNSRSEMNVSTLELGDSALYLCASTEQGIGETQYFGPGTRLLVL.

V usage is TRBV18 and J usage is TRBJ1-6, with D possibly TRBD1 on 6 matching bases. In germline, CDR1 is KGHSH, CDR2 LQKENI. V lost 2 bases, J lost 14 bases, and 19 bases lay in between. The CDR3 runs to 15 residues. The CDR3 reads CASSPGTQRSSALHF. For the CDR3, the DNA is TGTGCCAGCTCACCAGGGACACAGAGATCTTCGGCCCTCCACTTT.

Written as DNA, the CDR3 is TGTGCCAGCAGCCAAGCCGTAGCGGGGGGGCAAGAGACCCAGTACTTC. Translated, it gives CASSQAVAGGQETQYF. The chain carries TRBV4-2 and TRBJ2-5, with TRBD2 matching 11 bases. Trimming at V came to 1 base and at J to 2 bases, leaving 3 bases not matched to a gene. This CDR3 region has 16 residues. Germline CDR1 is LGHNA and CDR2 is YNFKEQ.

This clone has a single count. The V and J genes are TRBV9 and TRBJ2-3; weak D call: TRBD1 (5 bases). CDR3 length: 14 amino acids. V was pared by 3 bases and J by 7 bases, with 15 bases between. Germline assignment: CDR1 SGDLS and CDR2 YYNGEE. In DNA, the CDR3 is TGTGCCAGCAGCGCGACAGTGGGCCGGCATACGCAGTATTTT. It yields the protein CASSATVGRHTQYF. Combining the CDR3 with reference TRBV9 and TRBJ2-3 gives the whole variable domain DSGVTQTPKHLITATGQRVTLRCSPRSGDLSVYWYQQSLDQGLQFLIQYYNGEERAKGNILERFSAQQFPDLHSELNLSSLELGDSALYFCASSATVGRHTQYFGPGTRLTVL.

The rearrangement links TRBV5-1 to TRBJ2-5, with 12 nucleotides matching TRBD1. Germline V lookup: CDR1 SGHRS, CDR2 YFSETQ. The CDR3 spans 17 residues. V shed 0 bases and J 4 bases; nucleotides not matched to a gene: 7. In nucleotides, the CDR3 is TGCGCCAGCAGCTTGGTTACGGGACAGGGGGCGAGAGAGACCCAGTACTTC. Amino acid sequence: CASSLVTGQGARETQYF. The full variable domain, rest sourced from reference TRBV5-1 and TRBJ2-5, is KAGVTQTPRYLIKTRGQQVTLSCSPISGHRSVSWYQQTPGQGLQFLFEYFSETQRNKGNFPGRFSGRQFSNSRSEMNVSTLELGDSALYLCASSLVTGQGARETQYFGPGTRLLVL.

The chain couples TRBV3-1 (or the pseudogene TRBV3-2) to TRBJ2-5; TRBD1 matches 9 bases. The V segment lost 0 bases and the J segment 5 bases; nucleotides outside the gene matches: 7. CDR1 is LGHDT, CDR2 YNNKEL, per germline (reference sequence). CDR3 length equals 16 residues. CDR3 loop: CASSQDRDREVETQYF. The CDR3 DNA reads as TGTGCCAGCAGCCAAGATCGGGACAGGGAGGTTGAGACCCAGTACTTC.